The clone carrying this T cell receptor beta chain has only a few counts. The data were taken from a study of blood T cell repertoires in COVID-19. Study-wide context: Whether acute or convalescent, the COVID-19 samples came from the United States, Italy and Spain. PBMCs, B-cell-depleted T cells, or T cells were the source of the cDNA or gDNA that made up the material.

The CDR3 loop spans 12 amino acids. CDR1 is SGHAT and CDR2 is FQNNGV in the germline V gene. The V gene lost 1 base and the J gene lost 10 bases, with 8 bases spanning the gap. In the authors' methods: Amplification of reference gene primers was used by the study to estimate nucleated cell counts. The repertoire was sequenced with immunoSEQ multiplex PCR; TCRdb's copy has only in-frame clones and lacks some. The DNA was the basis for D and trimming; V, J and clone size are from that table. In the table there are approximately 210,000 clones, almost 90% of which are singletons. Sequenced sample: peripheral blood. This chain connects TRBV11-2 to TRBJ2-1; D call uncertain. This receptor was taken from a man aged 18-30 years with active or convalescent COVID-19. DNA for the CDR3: TGTGCCAGCAGCTTAGGACTTGTGGAGCAGTTCTTC. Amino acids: CASSLGLVEQFF.